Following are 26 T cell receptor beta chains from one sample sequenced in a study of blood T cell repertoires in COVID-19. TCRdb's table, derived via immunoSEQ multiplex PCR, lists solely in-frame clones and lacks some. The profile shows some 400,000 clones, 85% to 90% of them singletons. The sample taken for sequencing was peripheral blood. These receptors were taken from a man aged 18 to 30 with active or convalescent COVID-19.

The CDR3 DNA reads as TGTGCCAGCAAGCGGGGGGGCGAGAACACCGGGGAGCTGTTTTTT. Protein product: CASKRGGENTGELFF. V gene TRBV19 combines with J gene TRBJ2-2, with TRBD2 identical over 10 bases. Germline V gives CDR1 LNHDA, CDR2 SQIVND (reference sequence). There are 15 residues in the CDR3. J was trimmed by 1 base and V by 9 bases; bases with no gene match: 5.

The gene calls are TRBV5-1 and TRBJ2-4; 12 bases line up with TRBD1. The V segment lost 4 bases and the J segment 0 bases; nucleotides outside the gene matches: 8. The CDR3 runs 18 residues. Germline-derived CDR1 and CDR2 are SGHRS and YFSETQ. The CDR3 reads CASSMGQGALLAKNIQYF. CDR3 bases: TGCGCCAGCAGCATGGGACAGGGGGCCCTGCTAGCCAAAAACATTCAGTACTTC.

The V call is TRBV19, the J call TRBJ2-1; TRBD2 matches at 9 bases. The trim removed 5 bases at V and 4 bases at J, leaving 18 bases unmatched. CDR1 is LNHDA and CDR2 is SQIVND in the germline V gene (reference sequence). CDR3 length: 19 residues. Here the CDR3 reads CASSHGLQGNLAGYNEQFF. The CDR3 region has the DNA TGTGCCAGTAGTCACGGATTACAGGGGAACCTAGCGGGGTACAATGAGCAGTTCTTC.

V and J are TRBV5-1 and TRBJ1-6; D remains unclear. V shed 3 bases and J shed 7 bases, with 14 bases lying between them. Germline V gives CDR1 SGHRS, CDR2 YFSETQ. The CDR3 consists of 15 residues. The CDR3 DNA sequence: TGCGCCAGCAGCTACAGCCTGGCGGGGAATTCACCCCTCCACTTT. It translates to CASSYSLAGNSPLHF.

The CDR3 DNA is TGTGCCAGCAGCTTCGGCGGGGCCTACAATGAGCAGTTCTTC. The encoded protein is CASSFGGAYNEQFF. This chain connects TRBV5-4 to TRBJ2-1; the D gene is possibly TRBD2 (6 bases). The CDR3 extends over 14 amino acids. Trimming removed 2 bases at V and 2 bases at J, with 8 bases between. Germline CDR1 reads SGHNT; CDR2 reads YYREEE (reference sequence).

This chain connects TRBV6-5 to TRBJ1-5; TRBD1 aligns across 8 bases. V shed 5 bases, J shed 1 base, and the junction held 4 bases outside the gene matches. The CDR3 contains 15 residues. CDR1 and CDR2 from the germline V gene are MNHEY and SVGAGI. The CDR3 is CASSRRQGSNQPQHF. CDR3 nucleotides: TGTGCCAGCAGTAGACGACAGGGGAGCAATCAGCCCCAGCATTTT.

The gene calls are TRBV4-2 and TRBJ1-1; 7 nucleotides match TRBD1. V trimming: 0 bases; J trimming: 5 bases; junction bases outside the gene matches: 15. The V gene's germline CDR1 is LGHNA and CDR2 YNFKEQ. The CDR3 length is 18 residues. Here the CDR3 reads CASSQDRTGFTSGTEAFF. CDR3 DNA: TGTGCCAGCAGCCAAGATCGGACAGGTTTTACTTCGGGGACTGAAGCTTTCTTT.

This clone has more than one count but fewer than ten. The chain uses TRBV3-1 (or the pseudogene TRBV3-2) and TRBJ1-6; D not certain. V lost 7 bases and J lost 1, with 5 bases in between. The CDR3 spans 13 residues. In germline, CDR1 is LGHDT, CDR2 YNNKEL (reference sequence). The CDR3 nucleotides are TGTGCCAGCACGCAGTCCTATAATTCACCCCTCCACTTT. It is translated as CASTQSYNSPLHF.

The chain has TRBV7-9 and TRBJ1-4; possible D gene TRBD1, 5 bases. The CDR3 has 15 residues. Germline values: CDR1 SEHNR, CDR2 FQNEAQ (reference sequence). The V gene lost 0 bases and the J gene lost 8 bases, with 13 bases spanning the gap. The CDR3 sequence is CASSLATFGGEKLFF. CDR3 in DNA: TGTGCCAGCAGCTTAGCGACGTTCGGGGGGGAAAAACTGTTTTTT. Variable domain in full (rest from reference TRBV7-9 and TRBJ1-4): DTGVSQNPRHKITKRGQNVTFRCDPISEHNRLYWYRQTLGQGPEFLTYFQNEAQLEKSRLLSDRFSAERPKGSFSTLEIQRTEQGDSAMYLCASSLATFGGEKLFFGSGTQLSVL.

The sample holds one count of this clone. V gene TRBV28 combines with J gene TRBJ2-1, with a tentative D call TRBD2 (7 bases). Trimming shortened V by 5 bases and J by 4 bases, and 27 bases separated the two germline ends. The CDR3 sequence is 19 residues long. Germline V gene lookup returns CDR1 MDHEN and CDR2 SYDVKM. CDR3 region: CASSGAKRGGGPRYNEQFF. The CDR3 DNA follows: TGTGCCAGCAGTGGAGCGAAGAGGGGGGGAGGGCCGAGATACAATGAGCAGTTCTTC.

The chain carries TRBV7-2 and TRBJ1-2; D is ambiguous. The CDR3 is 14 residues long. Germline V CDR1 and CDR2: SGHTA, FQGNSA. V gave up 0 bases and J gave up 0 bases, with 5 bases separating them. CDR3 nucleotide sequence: TGTGCCAGCAGCTTAGCGAGAGCTAACTATGGCTACACCTTC. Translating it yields CASSLARANYGYTF.

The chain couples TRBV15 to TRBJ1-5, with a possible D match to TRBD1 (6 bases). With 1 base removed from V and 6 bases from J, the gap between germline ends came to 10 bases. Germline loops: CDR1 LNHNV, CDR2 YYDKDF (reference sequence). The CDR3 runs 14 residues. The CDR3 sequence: CATSRGGGGQPQHF. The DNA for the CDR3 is TGTGCCACCAGCAGAGGGGGAGGGGGTCAGCCCCAGCATTTT.

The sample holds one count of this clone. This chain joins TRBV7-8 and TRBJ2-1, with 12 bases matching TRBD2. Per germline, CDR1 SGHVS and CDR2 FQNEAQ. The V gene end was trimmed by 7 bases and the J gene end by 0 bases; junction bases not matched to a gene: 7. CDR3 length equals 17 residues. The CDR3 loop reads CASTIRLAGASYNEQFF. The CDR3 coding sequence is TGTGCCAGCACCATCCGACTAGCGGGAGCCTCCTACAATGAGCAGTTCTTC. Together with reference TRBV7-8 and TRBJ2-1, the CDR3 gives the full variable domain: GAGVSQSPRYKVAKRGQDVALRCDPISGHVSLFWYQQALGQGPEFLTYFQNEAQLDKSGLPSDRFFAERPEGSVSTLKIQRTQQEDSAVYLCASTIRLAGASYNEQFFGPGTRLTVL.

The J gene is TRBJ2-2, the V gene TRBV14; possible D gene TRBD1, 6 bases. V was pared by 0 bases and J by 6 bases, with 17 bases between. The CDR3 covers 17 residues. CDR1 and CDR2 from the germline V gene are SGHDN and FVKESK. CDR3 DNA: TGTGCCAGCAGCCAAGATCTAGGGGGAGAAAGACCCGGGGAGCTGTTTTTT. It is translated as CASSQDLGGERPGELFF.

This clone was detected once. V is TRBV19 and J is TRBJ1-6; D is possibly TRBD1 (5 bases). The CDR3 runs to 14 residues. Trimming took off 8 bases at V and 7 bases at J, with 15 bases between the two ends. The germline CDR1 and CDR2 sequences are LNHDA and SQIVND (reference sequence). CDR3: CASSQGVDNSPLHF. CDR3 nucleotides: TGTGCCAGTTCCCAAGGGGTAGACAATTCACCCCTCCACTTT.

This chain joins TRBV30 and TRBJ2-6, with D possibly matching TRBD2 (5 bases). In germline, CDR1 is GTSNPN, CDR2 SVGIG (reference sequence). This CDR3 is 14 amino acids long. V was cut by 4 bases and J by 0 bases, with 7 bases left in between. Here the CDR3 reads CAWNGNSGANVLTF. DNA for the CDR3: TGTGCCTGGAACGGGAACTCTGGGGCCAACGTCCTGACTTTC.

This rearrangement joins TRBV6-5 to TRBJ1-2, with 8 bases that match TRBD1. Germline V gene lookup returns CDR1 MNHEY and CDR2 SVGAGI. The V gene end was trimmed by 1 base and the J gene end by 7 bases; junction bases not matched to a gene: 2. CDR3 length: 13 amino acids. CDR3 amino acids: CASSYWTGSGYTF. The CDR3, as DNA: TGTGCCAGCAGTTACTGGACAGGGTCTGGCTACACCTTC.

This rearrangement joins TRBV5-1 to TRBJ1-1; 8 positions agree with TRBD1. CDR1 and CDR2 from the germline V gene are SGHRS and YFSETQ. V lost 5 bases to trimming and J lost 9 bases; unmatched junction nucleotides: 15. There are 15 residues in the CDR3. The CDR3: CASRQDPRGRVQAFF. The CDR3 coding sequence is TGCGCCAGCAGACAAGACCCCAGGGGGCGCGTCCAAGCTTTCTTT.

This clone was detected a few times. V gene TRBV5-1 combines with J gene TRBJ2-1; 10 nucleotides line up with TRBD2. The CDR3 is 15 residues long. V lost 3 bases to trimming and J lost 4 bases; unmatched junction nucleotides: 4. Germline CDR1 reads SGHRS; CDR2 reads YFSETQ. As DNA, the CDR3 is TGCGCCAGCAGCTCTGGGACTAGCGTTTACAATGAGCAGTTCTTC. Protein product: CASSSGTSVYNEQFF.

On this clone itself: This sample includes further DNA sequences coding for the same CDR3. CDR3 coding DNA: TGTGCCAGCAGTTTATCGGGACTCTATGGCTACACCTTC. It encodes CASSLSGLYGYTF. The chain employs TRBV28 and TRBJ1-2, with TRBD1 as a possible D gene (5 bases). Germline V gene lookup returns CDR1 MDHEN and CDR2 SYDVKM. Trimming took 1 base from V and 4 from J, leaving 7 bases between them. This CDR3 spans 13 amino acids.

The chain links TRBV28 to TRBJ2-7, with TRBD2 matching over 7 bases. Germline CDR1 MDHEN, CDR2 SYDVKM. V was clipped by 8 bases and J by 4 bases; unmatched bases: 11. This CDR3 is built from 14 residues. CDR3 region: CASGERGLGYEQYF. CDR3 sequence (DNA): TGTGCCAGCGGGGAGCGGGGCCTTGGTTACGAGCAGTACTTC.

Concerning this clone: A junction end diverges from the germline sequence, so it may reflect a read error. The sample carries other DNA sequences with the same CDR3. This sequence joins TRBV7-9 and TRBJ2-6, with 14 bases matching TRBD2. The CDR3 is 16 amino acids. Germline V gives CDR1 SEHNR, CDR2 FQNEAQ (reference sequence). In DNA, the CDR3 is TGTGCCAGCGGGACTAGCGGGAGCGCTGGGGCCAACGTCTTGACTTTC. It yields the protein CASGTSGSAGANVLTF.

The CDR3 spells CATSEADRGGYTF. CDR3 nucleotide sequence: TGTGCCACCAGTGAGGCTGACAGGGGTGGATACACCTTC. The chain couples TRBV24-1 to TRBJ1-2, with 8 bases that match TRBD1. V trimming: 4 bases; J trimming: 11 bases; junction bases outside the gene matches: 8. From germline, CDR1 is KGHDR and CDR2 SFDVKD. This CDR3 is 13 amino acids long.

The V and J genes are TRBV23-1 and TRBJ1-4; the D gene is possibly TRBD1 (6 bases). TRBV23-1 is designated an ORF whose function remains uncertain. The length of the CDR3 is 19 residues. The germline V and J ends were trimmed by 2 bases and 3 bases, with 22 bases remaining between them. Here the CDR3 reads CASSQVLYRERTPNEKLFF. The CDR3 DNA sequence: TGCGCCAGCAGTCAAGTCCTGTACAGGGAAAGGACACCTAATGAAAAACTGTTTTTT.

The CDR3 DNA follows: TGTGCCAGCAGTGAACAACTCGGGGGACAGGGCTCCTACGAGCAGTACTTC. Translating it yields CASSEQLGGQGSYEQYF. The chain combines TRBV25-1 with TRBJ2-7; 9 bases match TRBD1. Germline CDR1 MGHDK, CDR2 SYGVNS. The V and J ends lost 2 bases and 0 bases, in that order; junction bases with no gene match: 8. The CDR3 loop spans 17 amino acids.

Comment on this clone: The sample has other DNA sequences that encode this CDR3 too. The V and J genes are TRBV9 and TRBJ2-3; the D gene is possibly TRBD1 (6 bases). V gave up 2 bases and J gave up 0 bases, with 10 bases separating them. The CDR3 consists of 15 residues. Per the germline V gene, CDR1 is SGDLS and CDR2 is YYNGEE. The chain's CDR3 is CASSVGRGSTDTQYF. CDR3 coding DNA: TGTGCCAGCAGCGTGGGAAGGGGGAGCACAGATACGCAGTATTTT.